The 3 T cell receptor beta chains below come from one sample, sequenced in a study of blood T cell repertoires in COVID-19 (TCRdb year 2020). The receptor library was made with the immunoSEQ multiplex PCR assay. Entries here come from immuneACCESS through TCRdb and include only in-frame sequences with V and J called. Some clones fail to appear in such tables; in the studies checked, an unresolved V gene covers under half of the shortfall, and the cause of the remainder is unknown. The sample table records more than 350,000 clones; 70% to 90% of these occur just once. Clones ranked in the top ten supply more than 9% of the sample. The specimen sequenced was peripheral blood. These receptor sequences come from a woman in her twenties or thirties with COVID-19, enrolled during active disease.

This clone was seen a handful of times. The CDR3 here is CACPRGGSGNTIYF. The CDR3 coding sequence is TGTGCCTGCCCGAGGGGGGGCTCTGGAAACACCATATATTTT. V and J are TRBV30 and TRBJ1-3, with D perhaps TRBD1 (6 bases). Looked up from germline, CDR1 is GTSNPN and CDR2 is SVGIG (reference sequence). CDR3 size: 14 residues. Trimming took 6 bases from V and 0 from J, leaving 12 bases between them.

This clone was counted a single time. The chain uses TRBV10-2 and TRBJ2-2, with 7 bases fitting TRBD1. This CDR3 region has 17 residues. V shed 6 bases and J 6 bases; nucleotides not matched to a gene: 16. The germline V gene has CDR1 WSHSY and CDR2 SAAADI. CDR3 DNA: TGCGCCAGCAGCTTACAGGGGCTAAGGGGCAACGCCGGGGAGCTGTTTTTT. It translates to CASSLQGLRGNAGELFF.

The CDR3: CASSLGQFYQPQHF. DNA for the CDR3: TGTGCCAGCAGTTTAGGACAGTTCTATCAGCCCCAGCATTTT. This chain uses TRBV27 with TRBJ1-5, with D tentatively TRBD1 (6 bases). This CDR3 is 14 amino acids long. Trimming left V 2 bases short and J 5 bases short, with 10 bases between. Germline CDR1 reads MNHEY; CDR2 reads SMNVEV (reference sequence).